A selection of T cell receptor beta chains follows, all from one sample in a study of blood T cell repertoires in COVID-19. Measured with immunoSEQ multiplex PCR; TCRdb has only the in-frame clones, and not every one. The sample includes fewer than 150,000 clones, 70% to 90% of them seen just once. The sequencing input was peripheral blood. These receptor sequences come from a human donor in a cohort sampled during active COVID-19. Both conserved end residues are part of each CDR3. Fields, in order: D gene, V gene, clone size, CDR3 protein. D genes are given only for firm matches. Clone size is given for some rows only: seen once, a few or many times, or a class if the clone is expanded.

D: TRBD1
V: TRBV19
size: NA
CDR3: CASSIPRGDRGLAGYTF

D: TRBD1
V: TRBV13
size: few
CDR3: CASSAWDREETQYF

D: NA
V: TRBV10-2
size: few
CDR3: CASSEAGGNQPQHF

D: TRBD2
V: TRBV11-2
size: NA
CDR3: CASSPPGGSYNEQFF

D: TRBD1
V: TRBV3-1/TRBV3-2
size: NA
CDR3: CASSPRQGGYTF

D: TRBD2
V: TRBV5-4
size: NA
CDR3: CASSLESGGAGEQYF

D: NA
V: TRBV3-1/TRBV3-2
size: NA
CDR3: CASSQAGGWTEAFF

D: NA
V: TRBV7-9
size: few
CDR3: CASSLEGNSPLHF

D: NA
V: TRBV30
size: NA
CDR3: CAWSVSLYYEQYF

D: NA
V: TRBV11-2
size: once
CDR3: CASSFGLTEAFF

D: TRBD1
V: TRBV2
size: NA
CDR3: CASSGRDRNSNQPQHF

D: NA
V: TRBV9
size: few
CDR3: CASSSTGGELFF

D: NA
V: TRBV21-1
size: NA
CDR3: CASSKEGVQGKWVAGNTIYF

D: NA
V: TRBV29-1
size: NA
CDR3: CSGSPLREDYGYTF

D: NA
V: TRBV30
size: NA
CDR3: CAWSVLAQETQYF

D: TRBD1
V: TRBV15
size: NA
CDR3: CATSRDGTDPGQYGYTF

D: NA
V: TRBV13
size: NA
CDR3: CASSPSGSSYNEQFF

D: NA
V: TRBV7-5
size: many
CDR3: CARNLTRLYTQYF

D: TRBD1
V: TRBV6-6
size: NA
CDR3: CASRLQGGIETQYF

D: NA
V: TRBV6-5
size: NA
CDR3: CASSEDYEQYF

D: NA
V: TRBV28
size: NA
CDR3: CASSSPGNRIYGYTF

D: NA
V: TRBV5-8
size: NA
CDR3: CASSLKSSVYNEQFF

D: TRBD2
V: TRBV5-5
size: NA
CDR3: CASSIPGGATDTQYF

D: TRBD2
V: TRBV11-2
size: few
CDR3: CASSLNGLAGGYNEQFF

D: TRBD1
V: TRBV14
size: few
CDR3: CASSRDRNEQYF

D: NA
V: TRBV2
size: many
CDR3: CASSVDRPAEKLFF

D: TRBD1
V: TRBV11-3
size: NA
CDR3: CASGKDRGAPREQYF

D: TRBD1
V: TRBV19
size: NA
CDR3: CASSRTGGYNQPQHF

D: NA
V: TRBV6-2/TRBV6-3
size: NA
CDR3: CASSQLGGYEQYF

D: TRBD2
V: TRBV5-4
size: NA
CDR3: CASSPTSGGKQETQYF

D: TRBD1
V: TRBV27
size: NA
CDR3: CASSLSYRGTYEQYF

D: NA
V: TRBV24-1
size: NA
CDR3: CATSDPTRGATDTQYF

D: TRBD1
V: TRBV7-9
size: many
CDR3: CASSLEGTGSYGYTF

D: NA
V: TRBV5-1
size: NA
CDR3: CASSEDSLSGKLFF

D: NA
V: TRBV9
size: once
CDR3: CASSVGGEVSYEQYF

D: TRBD1
V: TRBV11-2
size: NA
CDR3: CASSLERGQGYEQYF

D: TRBD2
V: TRBV10-2
size: NA
CDR3: CASRTSGNTGELFF

D: TRBD1
V: TRBV30
size: few
CDR3: CAWSGTYRGVDGYTF

D: NA
V: TRBV6-1
size: NA
CDR3: CASSEARGGGASNQPQHF

D: NA
V: TRBV4-2
size: NA
CDR3: CASSQDRRAYGYTF

D: NA
V: TRBV5-1
size: NA
CDR3: CASSPTLNRGGNTGELFF

D: NA
V: TRBV9
size: NA
CDR3: CASSVPGSSYNEQFF

D: NA
V: TRBV25-1
size: NA
CDR3: CASSPDGVSGTQYF

D: NA
V: TRBV11-2
size: once
CDR3: CASSLLSVNEKLFF

D: TRBD2
V: TRBV19
size: NA
CDR3: CASSIGLAGGTEQFF

D: TRBD1
V: TRBV6-5
size: once
CDR3: CASSYPTGAGNQPQHF

D: NA
V: TRBV5-3
size: NA
CDR3: CARSLVRGLNQPQHF

D: TRBD2
V: TRBV6-4
size: NA
CDR3: CASSEAPGLAGKNEQFF

D: TRBD1
V: TRBV15
size: NA
CDR3: CATSRDPRTGAGELFF

D: TRBD2
V: TRBV5-1
size: NA
CDR3: CASSLGTSGASTDTQYF

D: TRBD1
V: TRBV5-1
size: NA
CDR3: CASSFAEFATGRLMNTEAFF

D: TRBD2
V: TRBV19
size: NA
CDR3: CASSKGLVRNEQFF